This T cell receptor (beta chain) stems from a study of cytomegalovirus exposure and HLA in healthy donors. Study in general: The roughly 120 validation repertoires and the approximately 630 first-cohort repertoires shared a platform, a later analysis reported.

Concerning this clone: Its specificity is unknown.

This CDR3 has 17 residues. The J segment lost 2 bases and the V segment lost 0 bases, leaving 2 bases of the junction unmatched. Germline V gene data show CDR1 as PRHDT and CDR2 as FYEKMQ (reference sequence). Study-level points and caveats: Rare TCR sequences dominated, though some public TCRs recurred in many donors. According to a later analysis, TCR clusters from the first cohort tended to co-occur in the 120 or so validation repertoires.

The donors were in the roughly 120-subject validation cohort, distinct from the roughly 700-subject first cohort. Only in-frame clones appear in the TCRdb table, and some are missing; sequencing was by immunoSEQ multiplex PCR. The table records about 54,000 clones, about 92% of them present only once. The rearrangement joins TRBV13 to TRBJ2-3; TRBD2 agrees at 13 bases. This TCR was recovered from a woman aged 18-29 years in good health and CMV-seropositive. Source material: PBMCs. This CDR3 reads CASSLGTSGGITDTQYF. The CDR3 nucleotides read TGTGCCAGCAGCTTAGGGACTAGCGGGGGGATCACAGATACGCAGTATTTT.